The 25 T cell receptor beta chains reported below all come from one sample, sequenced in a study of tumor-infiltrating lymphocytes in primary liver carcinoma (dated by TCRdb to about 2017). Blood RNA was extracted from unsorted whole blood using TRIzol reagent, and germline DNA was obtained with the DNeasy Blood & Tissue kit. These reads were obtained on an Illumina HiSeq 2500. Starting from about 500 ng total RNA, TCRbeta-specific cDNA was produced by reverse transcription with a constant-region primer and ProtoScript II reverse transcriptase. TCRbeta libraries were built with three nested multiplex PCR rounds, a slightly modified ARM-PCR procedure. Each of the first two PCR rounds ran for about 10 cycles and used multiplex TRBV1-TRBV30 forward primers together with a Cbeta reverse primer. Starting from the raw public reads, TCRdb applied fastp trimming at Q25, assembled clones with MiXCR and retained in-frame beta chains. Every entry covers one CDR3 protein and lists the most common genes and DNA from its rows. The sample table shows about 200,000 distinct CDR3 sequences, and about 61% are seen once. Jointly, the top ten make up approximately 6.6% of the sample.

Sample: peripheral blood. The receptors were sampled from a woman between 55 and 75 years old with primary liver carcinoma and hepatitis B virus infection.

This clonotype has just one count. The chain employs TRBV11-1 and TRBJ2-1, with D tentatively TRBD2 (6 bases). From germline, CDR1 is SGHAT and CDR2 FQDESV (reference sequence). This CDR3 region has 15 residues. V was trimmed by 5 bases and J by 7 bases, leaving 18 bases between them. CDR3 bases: TGTGCCAGCAGCAACCGCGGGGCTTCTGGGAATGAGCAGTTCTTC. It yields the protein CASSNRGASGNEQFF.

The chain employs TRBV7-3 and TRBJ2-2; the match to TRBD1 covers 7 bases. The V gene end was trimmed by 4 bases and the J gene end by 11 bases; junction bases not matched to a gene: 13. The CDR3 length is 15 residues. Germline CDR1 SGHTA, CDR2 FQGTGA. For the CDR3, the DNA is TGTGCCAGCAGCTCCCCCACCCACAGGGGCGGAGAGCTGTTTTTT. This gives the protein CASSSPTHRGGELFF.

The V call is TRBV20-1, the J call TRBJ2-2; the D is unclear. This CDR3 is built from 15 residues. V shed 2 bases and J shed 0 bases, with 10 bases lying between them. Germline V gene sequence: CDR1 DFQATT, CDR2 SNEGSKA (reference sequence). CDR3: CSARSPITNTGELFF. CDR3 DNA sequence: TGCAGTGCTAGAAGTCCGATTACGAACACCGGGGAGCTGTTTTTT.

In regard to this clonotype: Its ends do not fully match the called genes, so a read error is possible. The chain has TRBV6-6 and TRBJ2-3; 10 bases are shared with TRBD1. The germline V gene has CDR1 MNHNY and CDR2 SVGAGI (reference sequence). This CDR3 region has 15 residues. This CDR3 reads CAISPRDRGTGTQYF. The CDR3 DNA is TGTGCCATCAGTCCCCGGGACAGGGGAACAGGTACGCAGTATTTT.

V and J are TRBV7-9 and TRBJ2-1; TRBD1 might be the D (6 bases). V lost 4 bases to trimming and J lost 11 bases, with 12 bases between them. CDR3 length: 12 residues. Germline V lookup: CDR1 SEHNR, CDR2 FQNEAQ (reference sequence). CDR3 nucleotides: TGTGCCAGCAGCTCGGACAGCTTTAAGCAGTTCTTC. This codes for CASSSDSFKQFF.

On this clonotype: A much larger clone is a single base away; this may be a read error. CDR3 DNA sequence: TGCTCCAGCAGCCCGGGGACAGCGGCGGCGGCGGAGCAGTTCTTC. Its protein is CSSSPGTAAAAEQFF. The chain recombines TRBV5-1 with TRBJ2-1; 7 bases are a match to TRBD1. The CDR3 spans 15 residues. The germline V gene has CDR1 SGHRS and CDR2 YFSETQ.

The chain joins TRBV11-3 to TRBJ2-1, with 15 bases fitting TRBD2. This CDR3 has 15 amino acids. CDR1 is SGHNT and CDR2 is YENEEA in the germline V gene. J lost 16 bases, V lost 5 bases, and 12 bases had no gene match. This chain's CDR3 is CASSLSRTSGGGQFF. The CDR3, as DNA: TGTGCCAGCAGCCTATCCCGGACTAGCGGGGGGGGGCAATTCTTC.

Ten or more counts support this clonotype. The CDR3 sequence is CASSQGGGQETQYF. The CDR3 nucleotides are TGTGCCAGCAGCCAGGGGGGGGGGCAAGAGACCCAGTACTTC. This rearrangement joins TRBV11-2 to TRBJ2-5; D could derive from TRBD1 or TRBD2 (7 bases each). The CDR3 runs 14 residues. The V and J ends lost 5 bases and 2 bases respectively, with 12 bases between them. In germline, CDR1 is SGHAT, CDR2 FQNNGV.

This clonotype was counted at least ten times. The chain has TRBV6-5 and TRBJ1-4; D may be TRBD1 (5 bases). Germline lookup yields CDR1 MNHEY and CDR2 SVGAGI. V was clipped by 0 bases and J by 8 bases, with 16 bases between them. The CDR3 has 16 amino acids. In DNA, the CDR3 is TGTGCCAGCAGTTACTCGATCCGGAGGGGAAGGGAAAAACTGTTTTTT. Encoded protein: CASSYSIRRGREKLFF.

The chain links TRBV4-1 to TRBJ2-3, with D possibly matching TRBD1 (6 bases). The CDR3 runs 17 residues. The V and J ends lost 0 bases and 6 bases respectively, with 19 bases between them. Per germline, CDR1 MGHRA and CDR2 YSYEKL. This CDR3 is CASSQDPAGRGWDTQYF. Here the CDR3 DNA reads TGCGCCAGCAGCCAAGATCCGGCCGGCAGGGGATGGGATACGCAGTATTTT.

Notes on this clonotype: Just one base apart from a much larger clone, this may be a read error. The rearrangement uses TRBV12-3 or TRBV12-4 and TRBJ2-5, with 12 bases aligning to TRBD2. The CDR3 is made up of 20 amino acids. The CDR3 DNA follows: TGTGCCTGCAGTTCTACCCGACCTAGCGGGAGGGCTATCGTCCCAGAGACCCAGTACTTC. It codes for CACSSTRPSGRAIVPETQYF.

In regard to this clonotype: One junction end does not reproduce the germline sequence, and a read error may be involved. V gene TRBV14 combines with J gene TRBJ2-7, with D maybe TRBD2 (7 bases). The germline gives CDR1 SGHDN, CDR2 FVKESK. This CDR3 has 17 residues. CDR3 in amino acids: CASSHFAGAGRLYEQHF. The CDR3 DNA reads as TGTGCCAGCAGCCATTTCGCGGGGGCTGGTCGCCTCTACGAGCAGCACTTC.

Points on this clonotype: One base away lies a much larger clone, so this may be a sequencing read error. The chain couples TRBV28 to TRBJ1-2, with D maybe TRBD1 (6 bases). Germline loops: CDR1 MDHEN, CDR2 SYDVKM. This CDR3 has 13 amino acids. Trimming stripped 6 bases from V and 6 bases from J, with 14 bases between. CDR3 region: CASRDGSGDGYTF. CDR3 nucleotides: TGTGCCAGCAGGGACGGGTCAGGGGATGGCTACACCTTC.

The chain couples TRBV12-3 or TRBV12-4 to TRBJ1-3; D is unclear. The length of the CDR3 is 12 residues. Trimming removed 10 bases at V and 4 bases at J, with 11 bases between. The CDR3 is CATDMGGNTIYF. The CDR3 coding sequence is TGTGCCACTGACATGGGGGGAAACACCATATATTTT.

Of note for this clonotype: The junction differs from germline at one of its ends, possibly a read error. For the CDR3, the DNA is TGTGCCAACAGTAGTGGACAGGGGGGCATGAACACTGAAGCTTTCTTT. This sequence encodes CANSSGQGGMNTEAFF. The J gene is TRBJ1-1, the V gene TRBV12-3 or TRBV12-4; TRBD1 matches at 10 bases. The CDR3 is made up of 16 amino acids.

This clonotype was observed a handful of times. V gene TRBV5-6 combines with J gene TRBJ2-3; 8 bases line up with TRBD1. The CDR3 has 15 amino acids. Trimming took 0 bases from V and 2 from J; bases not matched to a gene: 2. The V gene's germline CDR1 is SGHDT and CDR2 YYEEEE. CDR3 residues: CASSLGQGYTDTQYF. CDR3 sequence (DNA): TGTGCCAGCAGCTTGGGACAGGGGTACACAGATACGCAGTATTTT.

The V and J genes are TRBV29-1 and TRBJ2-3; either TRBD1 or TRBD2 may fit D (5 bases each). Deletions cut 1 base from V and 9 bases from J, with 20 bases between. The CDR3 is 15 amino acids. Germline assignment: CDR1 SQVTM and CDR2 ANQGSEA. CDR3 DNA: TGCAGCGTTGAAGCTGGGGACCGGGGTAAAGAAACGCAGTATTTT. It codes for CSVEAGDRGKETQYF.

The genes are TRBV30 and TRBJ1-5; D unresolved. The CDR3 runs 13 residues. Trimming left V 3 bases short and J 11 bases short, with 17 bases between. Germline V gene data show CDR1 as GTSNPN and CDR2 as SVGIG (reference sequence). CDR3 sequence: CAWSLDPPGSQHF. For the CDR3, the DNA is TGTGCCTGGAGCCTTGACCCGCCGGGGTCCCAGCATTTT.

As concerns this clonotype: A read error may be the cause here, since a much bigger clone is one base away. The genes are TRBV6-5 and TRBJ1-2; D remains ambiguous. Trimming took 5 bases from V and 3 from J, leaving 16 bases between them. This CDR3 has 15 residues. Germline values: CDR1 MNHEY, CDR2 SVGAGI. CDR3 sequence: CASSGMVIGHYGYTF. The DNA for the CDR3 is TGTGCCAGCAGTGGAATGGTTATAGGGCACTATGGCTACACCTTC.

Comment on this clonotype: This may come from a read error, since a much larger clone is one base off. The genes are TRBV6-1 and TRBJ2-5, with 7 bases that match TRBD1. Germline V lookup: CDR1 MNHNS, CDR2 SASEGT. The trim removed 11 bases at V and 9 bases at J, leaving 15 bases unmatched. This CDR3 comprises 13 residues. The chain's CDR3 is CAGSRQGMEAQYF. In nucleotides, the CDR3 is TGTGCCGGATCCCGACAGGGTATGGAGGCCCAGTACTTC.

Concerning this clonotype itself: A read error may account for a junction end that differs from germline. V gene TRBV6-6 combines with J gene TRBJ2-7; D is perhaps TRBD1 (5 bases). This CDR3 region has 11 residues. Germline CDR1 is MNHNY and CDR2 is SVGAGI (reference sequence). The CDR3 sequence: CASRDTYEQCF. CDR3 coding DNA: TGTGCCAGCAGGGACACCTACGAGCAGTGCTTC.

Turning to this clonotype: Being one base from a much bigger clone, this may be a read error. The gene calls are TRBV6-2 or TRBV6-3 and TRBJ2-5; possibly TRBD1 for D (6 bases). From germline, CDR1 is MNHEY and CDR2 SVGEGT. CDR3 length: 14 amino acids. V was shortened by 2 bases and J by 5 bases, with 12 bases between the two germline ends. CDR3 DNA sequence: TGTGCCAGCAGTTACCAGTCCCAGGGGGAGACCCAGTACTTC. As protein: CASSYQSQGETQYF.

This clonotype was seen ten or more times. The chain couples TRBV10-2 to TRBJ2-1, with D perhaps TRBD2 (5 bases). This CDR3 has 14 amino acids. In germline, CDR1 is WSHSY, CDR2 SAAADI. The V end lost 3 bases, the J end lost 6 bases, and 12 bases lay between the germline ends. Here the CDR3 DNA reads TGCGCCAGCAGTGACCGGACTCACCTCAATGAGCAGTTCTTC. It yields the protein CASSDRTHLNEQFF.

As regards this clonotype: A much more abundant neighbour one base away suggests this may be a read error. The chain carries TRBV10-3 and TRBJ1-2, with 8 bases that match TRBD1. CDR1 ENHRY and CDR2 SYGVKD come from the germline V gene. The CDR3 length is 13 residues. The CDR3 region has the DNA TGTGCCATCAGGCCGGACAGGGATGAGGGCTACATCTTC. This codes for CAIRPDRDEGYIF.

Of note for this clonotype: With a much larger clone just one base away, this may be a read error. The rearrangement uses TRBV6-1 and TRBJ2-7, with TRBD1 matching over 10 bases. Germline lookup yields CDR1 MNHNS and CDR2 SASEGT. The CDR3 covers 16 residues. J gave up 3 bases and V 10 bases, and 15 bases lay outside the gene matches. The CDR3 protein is CAIVRLPGQGSYEQYF. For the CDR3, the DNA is TGTGCCATCGTCAGGCTACCGGGACAGGGGAGCTACGAGCAGTACTTC.